The 17 T cell receptor beta chains below come from one sample, sequenced in a study of graft-versus-host responses after intestinal transplantation. Only in-frame clones appear in the TCRdb table, and some are missing; sequencing was by immunoSEQ multiplex PCR. The sample shows around 30,000 clones, approximately 87% of them seen only once. The sequencing used PBMCs, collected 28 days after intestinal transplant. The receptors here all came from a human patient who received an intestinal transplant, so some T cells may come from the graft donor.

This sequence joins TRBV10-3 and TRBJ2-3; 7 bases match TRBD2. This CDR3 is built from 16 residues. After removal of 1 base from V and 0 bases from J, the junction contained 4 bases not matched to a gene. Germline V CDR1 and CDR2: ENHRY, SYGVKD. CDR3 region: CAISEFGGSSTDTQYF. The CDR3 DNA reads as TGTGCCATCAGTGAGTTTGGCGGGAGTAGCACAGATACGCAGTATTTT.

The genes are TRBV5-6 and TRBJ2-5; TRBD1 matches at 8 bases. The end of the DNA fits TRBJ2-7 better, so the J call may be wrong. The germline V gene encodes CDR1 SGHDT and CDR2 YYEEEE. The CDR3 is 13 residues long. In DNA, the CDR3 is TGTGCCAGCAGCGTGGACAGGGCCCACGAGCAGTACTTC. Its protein product is CASSVDRAHEQYF.

This clone has just a few counts. The CDR3 sequence is CASSYLFDRNTEAFF. The CDR3 region has the DNA TGTGCCAGCAGTTACCTCTTCGACAGGAACACTGAAGCTTTCTTT. This sequence joins TRBV6-5 and TRBJ1-1; TRBD1 might be the D (5 bases). The CDR3 is 15 amino acids. With 2 bases removed from V and 1 base from J, the gap between germline ends came to 11 bases. Germline CDR1 MNHEY, CDR2 SVGAGI.

As DNA, the CDR3 is TGTGCCAGCAGGCCACTAGCGGGGGCTAACAATGAGCAGTTCTTC. Amino acid sequence: CASRPLAGANNEQFF. This sequence joins TRBV11-2 and TRBJ2-1; 11 nucleotides match TRBD2. With 6 bases clipped from V and 5 bases from J, the junction kept 6 bases outside the gene matches. Per the germline V gene, CDR1 is SGHAT and CDR2 is FQNNGV. The CDR3 loop spans 15 amino acids.

The chain employs TRBV4-2 and TRBJ2-7, with 15 bases matching TRBD2. Unmatched junction bases numbered 6, after V lost 0 bases and J lost 3 bases. The CDR3 length is 18 residues. Germline assignment: CDR1 LGHNA and CDR2 YNFKEQ. This chain's CDR3 is CASSQESGTSGGIYEQYF. CDR3 in DNA: TGTGCCAGCAGCCAAGAGTCGGGGACTAGCGGGGGGATCTACGAGCAGTACTTC.

In nucleotides, the CDR3 is TGTGCCAGCAGCGTAAGGGATTCTAGTCCTGAAGCTTTCTTT. Translated: CASSVRDSSPEAFF. This rearrangement joins TRBV7-6 to TRBJ1-1; D not certain. V was clipped by 5 bases and J by 6 bases, with 16 bases between them. The CDR3 spans 14 residues. The germline V gene encodes CDR1 SGHVS and CDR2 FNYEAQ.

The chain recombines TRBV5-1 with TRBJ1-5; 7 bases are shared with TRBD1. Germline loops: CDR1 SGHRS, CDR2 YFSETQ. Losses at the gene ends were 5 bases for V and 5 bases for J; bases not matched to a gene: 4. The CDR3 has 13 residues. CDR3 region: CASRTGLDQPQHF. CDR3 nucleotides: TGCGCCAGCAGGACAGGGTTGGATCAGCCCCAGCATTTT.

V and J are TRBV11-2 and TRBJ2-5; 9 bases align to TRBD2. Germline V gene lookup returns CDR1 SGHAT and CDR2 FQNNGV. Trimming cost V 3 bases and J 5 bases; bases outside gene matches: 10. The CDR3 covers 16 residues. The CDR3 spells CASSFTYSSGNETQYF. In nucleotides, the CDR3 is TGTGCCAGCAGCTTCACGTACTCTAGCGGGAACGAGACCCAGTACTTC.

This clone was counted a few times. The genes are TRBV13 and TRBJ2-2, with 9 bases that match TRBD1. The CDR3 sequence is 14 residues long. Unmatched junction bases numbered 7, after V lost 9 bases and J lost 5 bases. Germline CDR1 is PRHDT and CDR2 is FYEKMQ (reference sequence). The CDR3 spells CASSGQGETGELFF. Here the CDR3 DNA reads TGTGCCAGTTCGGGACAGGGAGAGACCGGGGAGCTGTTTTTT. Combining the CDR3 with reference TRBV13 and TRBJ2-2 gives the whole variable domain AAGVIQSPRHLIKEKRETATLKCYPIPRHDTVYWYQQGPGQDPQFLISFYEKMQSDKGSIPDRFSAQQFSDYHSELNMSSLELGDSALYFCASSGQGETGELFFGEGSRLTVL.

The J gene is TRBJ2-5, the V gene TRBV5-1; 9 bases agree with TRBD1. The CDR3 length is 14 residues. Losses at the gene ends were 2 bases for V and 4 bases for J; bases not matched to a gene: 3. CDR1 and CDR2 from the germline V gene are SGHRS and YFSETQ. DNA of the CDR3: TGCGCCAGCAGCTTACAGGGGGCAGGAGAGACCCAGTACTTC. This translates into CASSLQGAGETQYF. Supplemented by reference TRBV5-1 and TRBJ2-5, the full variable domain reads KAGVTQTPRYLIKTRGQQVTLSCSPISGHRSVSWYQQTPGQGLQFLFEYFSETQRNKGNFPGRFSGRQFSNSRSEMNVSTLELGDSALYLCASSLQGAGETQYFGPGTRLLVL.

The V gene is TRBV2, the J gene TRBJ1-1; 7 bases match TRBD1. J was trimmed by 0 bases and V by 5 bases; bases with no gene match: 12. There are 17 residues in the CDR3. Germline V CDR1 and CDR2: SNHLY, FYNNEI. The CDR3 here is CASSTGAVTGLNTEAFF. The CDR3 DNA reads TGTGCCAGCAGTACGGGAGCCGTGACAGGGCTGAACACTGAAGCTTTCTTT.

V gene TRBV4-1 combines with J gene TRBJ1-6, with 10 bases lining up with TRBD1. The length of the CDR3 is 19 residues. Germline V CDR1 and CDR2: MGHRA, YSYEKL. The trim removed 4 bases at V and 0 bases at J, leaving 9 bases unmatched. This CDR3 reads CASSPSGTGDSSYNSPLHF. CDR3 DNA: TGCGCCAGCAGCCCCTCCGGGACAGGGGACAGCTCCTATAATTCACCCCTCCACTTT.

CDR3 DNA: TGCGCCAGCAGCGGGTACCCACAGGGCCCAAACACTGAAGCTTTCTTT. It codes for CASSGYPQGPNTEAFF. The chain carries TRBV5-1 and TRBJ1-1, with D possibly being TRBD1 (6 bases). CDR3 length: 16 amino acids. Germline V gene lookup returns CDR1 SGHRS and CDR2 YFSETQ. The germline V and J ends were trimmed by 4 bases and 2 bases, with 18 bases remaining between them.

A single count supports this clone. The CDR3 loop is CASSFGQGANEQFF. The CDR3 region has the DNA TGTGCCAGCAGCTTTGGACAGGGGGCGAATGAGCAGTTCTTC. The rearrangement joins TRBV7-9 to TRBJ2-1; 11 bases fit TRBD1. CDR3 size: 14 residues. From germline, CDR1 is SEHNR and CDR2 FQNEAQ (reference sequence). V lost 3 bases and J lost 7; bases outside the gene matches: 2. The full variable domain, in which reference TRBV7-9 and TRBJ2-1 provide the parts outside the CDR3, is DTGVSQNPRHKITKRGQNVTFRCDPISEHNRLYWYRQTLGQGPEFLTYFQNEAQLEKSRLLSDRFSAERPKGSFSTLEIQRTEQGDSAMYLCASSFGQGANEQFFGPGTRLTVL.

This chain joins TRBV5-1 and TRBJ2-3; D perhaps matches TRBD1 (5 bases). Germline-derived CDR1 and CDR2 are SGHRS and YFSETQ. Trimming left V 0 bases short and J 2 bases short, with 10 bases between. The CDR3 is 15 residues long. In DNA form, the CDR3 reads TGCGCCAGCAGCTTGGTGGCAGGGCACACAGATACGCAGTATTTT. Translation gives CASSLVAGHTDTQYF.

The J gene is TRBJ1-6, the V gene TRBV10-3; D ambiguous. The V end lost 8 bases, the J end lost 6 bases, and 11 bases lay between the germline ends. Germline CDR1 is ENHRY and CDR2 is SYGVKD. The CDR3 has 13 residues. The CDR3 coding sequence is TGTGCCATCGAAGGGTCGGCTAATTCACCCCTCCACTTT. Amino acids: CAIEGSANSPLHF.

This clone was detected a few times. J is TRBJ2-5 and V is TRBV5-1; D is tentatively TRBD1 or TRBD2 (7 bases each). V was pared by 6 bases and J by 1 base, with 25 bases between. The germline V gene has CDR1 SGHRS and CDR2 YFSETQ. The CDR3 sequence is 18 residues long. The CDR3 DNA reads as TGCGCCAGCACCGGCGGGCCCCGACAGGGAGGGACCCAAGAGACCCAGTACTTC. Its protein product is CASTGGPRQGGTQETQYF.